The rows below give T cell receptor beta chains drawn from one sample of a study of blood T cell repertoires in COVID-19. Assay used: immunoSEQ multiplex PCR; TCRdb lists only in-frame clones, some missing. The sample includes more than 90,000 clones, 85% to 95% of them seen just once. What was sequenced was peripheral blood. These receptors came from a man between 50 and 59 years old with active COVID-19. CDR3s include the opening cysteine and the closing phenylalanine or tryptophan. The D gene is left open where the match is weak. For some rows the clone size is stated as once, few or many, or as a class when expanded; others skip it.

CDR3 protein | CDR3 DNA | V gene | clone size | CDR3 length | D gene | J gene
CASSPRQGGTGELFF | TGCGCCAGCAGCCCCCGACAGGGAGGCACCGGGGAGCTGTTTTTT | TRBV5-1 | . | 15 | . | TRBJ2-2
CATSRAGDNYGYTF | TGTGCCACCAGCAGAGCCGGGGATAACTATGGCTACACCTTC | TRBV15 | . | 14 | . | TRBJ1-2
CASGGAVSYEQYF | TGTGCCAGCGGGGGGGCGGTTTCCTACGAGCAGTACTTC | TRBV2 | . | 13 | . | TRBJ2-7
CASPGGIGTDTQYF | TGTGCCAGCCCAGGAGGGATTGGCACAGATACGCAGTATTTT | TRBV6-5 | . | 14 | . | TRBJ2-3
CAISEQRGGTDTQYF | TGTGCCATCAGTGAGCAGCGGGGGGGCACAGATACGCAGTATTTT | TRBV10-3 | once | 15 | TRBD2 | TRBJ2-3
CAANLAGGGDTQYF | TGTGCCGCAAATCTAGCGGGAGGGGGAGATACGCAGTATTTT | TRBV7-2 | . | 14 | TRBD2 | TRBJ2-3
CASSRTSGRVEGTGELFF | TGTGCCAGCAGCCGGACTAGCGGGAGGGTCGAGGGCACCGGGGAGCTGTTTTTT | TRBV3-1/TRBV3-2 | once | 18 | TRBD2 | TRBJ2-2
CAISPGLAELSEQFF | TGTGCCATCAGTCCGGGACTAGCGGAGCTCAGTGAGCAGTTCTTC | TRBV10-3 | . | 15 | TRBD2 | TRBJ2-1
CASSPTGRTSEQYF | TGCGCCAGCAGCCCGACAGGGCGAACTTCCGAGCAGTACTTC | TRBV5-1 | . | 14 | TRBD1 | TRBJ2-7
CAWSVFQALGVMEAFF | TGTGCCTGGAGTGTCTTTCAAGCCCTAGGGGTAATGGAAGCTTTCTTT | TRBV30 | . | 16 | . | TRBJ1-1
CASTSPVGGVGGYTF | TGTGCCAGCACCTCCCCGGTAGGGGGAGTTGGTGGCTACACCTTC | TRBV6-5 | . | 15 | . | TRBJ1-2
CASSQDNNRGLFF | TGTGCCAGCAGCCAAGATAATAACAGGGGACTGTTTTTT | TRBV3-1/TRBV3-2 | . | 13 | TRBD1 | TRBJ1-4
CASSPKGQLNTEAFF | TGTGCCAGCAGCCCTAAGGGACAGCTTAACACTGAAGCTTTCTTT | TRBV6-6 | once | 15 | TRBD1 | TRBJ1-1